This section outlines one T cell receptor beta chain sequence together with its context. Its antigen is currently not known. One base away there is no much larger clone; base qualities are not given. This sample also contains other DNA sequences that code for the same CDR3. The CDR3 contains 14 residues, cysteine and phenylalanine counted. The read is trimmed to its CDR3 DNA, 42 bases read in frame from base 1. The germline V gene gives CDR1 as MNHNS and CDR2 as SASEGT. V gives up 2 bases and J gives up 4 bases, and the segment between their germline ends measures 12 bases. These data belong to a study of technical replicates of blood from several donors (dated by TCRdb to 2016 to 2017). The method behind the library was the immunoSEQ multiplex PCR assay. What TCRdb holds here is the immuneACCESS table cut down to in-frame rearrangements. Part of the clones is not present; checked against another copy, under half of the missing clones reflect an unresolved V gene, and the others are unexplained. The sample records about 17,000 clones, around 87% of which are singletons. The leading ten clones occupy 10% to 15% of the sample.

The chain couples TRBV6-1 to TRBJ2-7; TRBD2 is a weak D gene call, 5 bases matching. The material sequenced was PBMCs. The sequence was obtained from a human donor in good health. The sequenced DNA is TGTGCCAGCAGTGAATGGAAACGGGATTACGAGCAGTACTTC. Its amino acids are CASSEWKRDYEQYF.